The 3 T cell receptor beta chains reported below all come from one sample, sequenced in a study of blood T cell repertoires in COVID-19. TCRdb keeps only in-frame clones here, not all; method: immunoSEQ multiplex PCR. The data hold some 80,000 clones, with roughly 80% observed a single time. Sequenced sample: peripheral blood. The receptors were gathered from an older woman with acute or convalescent COVID-19.

The CDR3 reads CASSRDRMNTEAFF. In DNA form, the CDR3 reads TGTGCCAGCAGCCGGGACAGAATGAACACTGAAGCTTTCTTT. The J gene is TRBJ1-1, the V gene TRBV11-1, with TRBD1 matching over 7 bases. V lost 5 bases, J lost 0 bases, and 3 bases stayed unmatched. Per the germline V gene, CDR1 is SGHAT and CDR2 is FQDESV (reference sequence). CDR3 size: 14 residues.

The genes are TRBV15 and TRBJ2-7; 8 bases fit TRBD1. Trimming at V came to 0 bases and at J to 7 bases, leaving 8 bases not matched to a gene. The length of the CDR3 is 15 residues. From germline, CDR1 is LNHNV and CDR2 YYDKDF (reference sequence). The CDR3 nucleotides are TGTGCCACCAGCAGAGATGGACAGGGTTTGCGAGAGCAGTACTTC. It yields the protein CATSRDGQGLREQYF.

This clone was detected once. This chain joins TRBV7-6 and TRBJ1-5, with unresolved D. The CDR3 spans 19 residues. V was pared by 0 bases and J by 0 bases, with 18 bases between. Germline V gene data show CDR1 as SGHVS and CDR2 as FNYEAQ. The CDR3 region is CASSLAPAPSVNSNQPQHF. CDR3 DNA: TGTGCCAGCAGCTTAGCGCCAGCACCTAGCGTTAATAGCAATCAGCCCCAGCATTTT. The entire variable domain, with the rest obtained from reference TRBV7-6 and TRBJ1-5, is as follows: GAGVSQSPRYKVTKRGQDVALRCDPISGHVSLYWYRQALGQGPEFLTYFNYEAQQDKSGLPNDRFSAERPEGSISTLTIQRTEQRDSAMYRCASSLAPAPSVNSNQPQHFGDGTRLSIL.